One sample yielded the 31 T cell receptor beta chains listed below, sequenced in a study of CD8+CD57+ T cells in acquired aplastic anemia. The authors sequenced patients whose flow cytometry had shown CD8+CD57+ cell expansion. TCR beta VDJ and CDR3 profiles were obtained from a genomic DNA template. TCRdb itself ran the reads through MiXCR, one entry per CDR3 protein. The sample lists around 200,000 distinct CDR3 sequences; almost 50% were seen once. Sequencing input: sorted CD4+, CD8+, or CD8+CD57+ T cells (not recorded which) from PBMCs. These receptors all come from a human donor with aplastic anemia.

V usage is TRBV9 and J usage is TRBJ1-5; no clear D. Between the trimmed V and J ends, which lost 0 bases and 0 bases, there was a span of 22 bases. The CDR3 runs to 20 residues. CDR1 SGDLS and CDR2 YYNGEE come from the germline V gene. Here the CDR3 DNA reads TGTGCCAGCAGCGTAGACCCCTACGAAGGGCGCAGGTATAGCAATCAGCCCCAGCATTTT. Protein product: CASSVDPYEGRRYSNQPQHF.

A word on this clonotype: The junction and the germline gene differ at one end; a read error may be behind it. The V gene is TRBV7-2, the J gene TRBJ2-3; 13 positions match TRBD2. From germline, CDR1 is SGHTA and CDR2 FQGNSA. The CDR3 runs to 17 residues. CDR3 residues: CASSAPGLAGITDTRYF. CDR3 nucleotides: TGTGCCAGCAGCGCGCCGGGACTAGCGGGGATCACAGATACGCGGTATTTT.

This clonotype was detected many times. The chain has TRBV20-1 and TRBJ1-5; 7 positions agree with TRBD1. This CDR3 has 14 amino acids. V shed 1 base and J 9 bases; nucleotides not matched to a gene: 9. Germline V gene lookup returns CDR1 DFQATT and CDR2 SNEGSKA (reference sequence). Here the CDR3 reads CSARGDTGEGPQHF. The CDR3 nucleotides read TGCAGTGCTAGAGGTGATACAGGGGAAGGGCCCCAGCATTTT.

With respect to this clonotype: Given a much more abundant clone one base away, this may be a read error. The chain combines TRBV5-1 with TRBJ2-5; TRBD2 matches 16 bases. Germline CDR1 is SGHRS and CDR2 is YFSETQ. Trimming removed 9 bases from V and 4 bases from J; junction bases left unmatched: 12. This CDR3 contains 17 residues. CDR3: CANRSGLAGGPGETQYF. DNA for the CDR3: TGCGCCAACAGGTCGGGACTAGCGGGGGGGCCTGGAGAGACCCAGTACTTC.

The genes are TRBV10-3 and TRBJ1-1, with 8 bases aligning to TRBD1. CDR3 length: 15 residues. Germline assignment: CDR1 ENHRY and CDR2 SYGVKD. Losses at the gene ends were 6 bases for V and 3 bases for J; bases not matched to a gene: 9. Here the CDR3 DNA reads TGTGCCATCAGCCGGACAGGGATTAAGGACACTGAAGCTTTCTTT. It encodes CAISRTGIKDTEAFF.

The CDR3, as DNA: TGTGCCAGCAGTGAAGTAGGCGGGGGATGGTATGGCTACACCTTC. As protein: CASSEVGGGWYGYTF. V gene TRBV25-1 combines with J gene TRBJ1-2; D possibly corresponds to TRBD1 (5 bases). V was cut by 2 bases and J by 5 bases, with 15 bases left in between. Germline assignment: CDR1 MGHDK and CDR2 SYGVNS. CDR3 length: 15 amino acids.

This sequence joins TRBV5-6 and TRBJ2-7; 8 bases are shared with TRBD1. After removal of 4 bases from V and 4 bases from J, the junction contained 7 bases not matched to a gene. This CDR3 contains 14 residues. Germline assignment: CDR1 SGHDT and CDR2 YYEEEE. The CDR3 loop is CASSPAGGAYEQYF. The DNA of the CDR3 is TGTGCCAGCAGCCCGGCAGGGGGCGCGTACGAGCAGTACTTC.

This clonotype was recorded many times. The chain is built from TRBV20-1 and TRBJ2-5; no firm D call. CDR1 is DFQATT, CDR2 SNEGSKA, per germline (reference sequence). The V and J ends lost 5 bases and 2 bases respectively, with 12 bases between them. The CDR3 covers 13 residues. The CDR3 sequence is CSARRHEQETQYF. The CDR3 DNA sequence: TGCAGTGCTCGAAGGCACGAGCAAGAGACCCAGTACTTC.

J is TRBJ2-7 and V is TRBV11-1; D ambiguous. The ends were cut back, 5 bases at V and 4 bases at J, with 21 bases in the middle. The CDR3 sequence is 16 residues long. Germline V gene sequence: CDR1 SGHAT, CDR2 FQDESV (reference sequence). The CDR3 DNA reads TGTGCCAGCAGCCTAGGGTCTCTGGGCAGAATATACGAGCAGTACTTC. Protein sequence: CASSLGSLGRIYEQYF.

The table lists this clonotype with many counts. This sequence joins TRBV19 and TRBJ1-2; 7 bases fit TRBD1. J gave up 6 bases and V 7 bases, and 8 bases lay outside the gene matches. The CDR3 runs to 13 residues. CDR1 is LNHDA and CDR2 is SQIVND in the germline V gene (reference sequence). CDR3 residues: CASTATGFDGYTF. CDR3 DNA: TGTGCCAGTACCGCGACAGGGTTTGATGGCTACACCTTC.

The chain employs TRBV2 and TRBJ1-4; D is ambiguous. Trimming left V 6 bases short and J 5 bases short, with 13 bases between. The CDR3 sequence is 14 residues long. Germline CDR1 and CDR2: SNHLY and FYNNEI. CDR3 residues: CASSSASMNEKLFF. CDR3 DNA: TGTGCCAGCAGCTCTGCGAGCATGAATGAAAAACTGTTTTTT.

This clonotype was recorded many times. The chain employs TRBV24-1 and TRBJ2-7; a possible D gene is TRBD1 (5 bases). The germline CDR1 and CDR2 sequences are KGHDR and SFDVKD. The CDR3 has 14 amino acids. V was cut by 3 bases and J by 4 bases, with 12 bases left in between. CDR3 DNA sequence: TGTGCCACCAGTGATACGATCGACAGTTACGAGCAGTACTTC. Translating it yields CATSDTIDSYEQYF.

V usage is TRBV19 and J usage is TRBJ2-1; 8 nucleotides line up with TRBD2. The germline CDR1 and CDR2 sequences are LNHDA and SQIVND (reference sequence). Unmatched junction bases numbered 2, after V lost 3 bases and J lost 7 bases. CDR3 length: 13 amino acids. The CDR3 loop is CASSIRGGNEQFF. CDR3 sequence (DNA): TGTGCCAGTAGTATTCGGGGGGGGAATGAGCAGTTCTTC.

This clonotype was observed a handful of times. Since no conserved phenylalanine or tryptophan closes the CDR3, a read error is the likely cause. V gene TRBV29-1 combines with J gene TRBJ2-7; a possible D gene is TRBD1 (6 bases). V was shortened by 4 bases and J by 5 bases, with 21 bases between the two germline ends. Germline V gene sequence: CDR1 SQVTM, CDR2 ANQGSEA. The CDR3 extends over 15 amino acids. The CDR3 DNA follows: TGCAGCGTTGGAGGCCCAGGGCAGGGGTTCGACGAGCAGTACCTC. Translating gives CSVGGPGQGFDEQYL.

The chain carries TRBV27 and TRBJ2-7; D possibly corresponds to TRBD1 (6 bases). V was cut by 0 bases and J by 5 bases, with 14 bases left in between. Germline values: CDR1 MNHEY, CDR2 SMNVEV (reference sequence). This CDR3 has 15 amino acids. The CDR3 nucleotides read TGTGCCAGCAGTTTATCTACACAGGGTGGGCACGAGCAGTACTTC. This codes for CASSLSTQGGHEQYF.

J is TRBJ1-6 and V is TRBV7-2; a possible D gene is TRBD1 (6 bases). The V end lost 8 bases, the J end lost 7 bases, and 12 bases lay between the germline ends. This CDR3 comprises 13 residues. CDR1 is SGHTA and CDR2 is FQGNSA in the germline V gene. CDR3 coding DNA: TGTGCCAGCGCCATACAGGGAAATTCACCCCTCCACTTT. Translating gives CASAIQGNSPLHF.

This clonotype was seen more than once but under ten times. The J gene is TRBJ2-1, the V gene TRBV11-2; D is undetermined. CDR3 length: 16 amino acids. Trimming stripped 5 bases from V and 0 bases from J, with 14 bases between. Looked up from germline, CDR1 is SGHAT and CDR2 is FQNNGV. DNA for the CDR3: TGTGCCAGCAGCCTCCGGGCGGATAGCTCCTACAATGAGCAGTTCTTC. It yields the protein CASSLRADSSYNEQFF.

This sequence joins TRBV2 and TRBJ2-7; 14 positions match TRBD2. Germline CDR1 is SNHLY and CDR2 is FYNNEI. The CDR3 is 14 residues long. The V and J ends lost 4 bases and 6 bases, in that order; junction bases with no gene match: 2. The CDR3 bases are TGTGCCAGCAGTGGGACTAGCGGGAGGCTCGAGCAGTACTTC. This codes for CASSGTSGRLEQYF.

V gene TRBV5-1 combines with J gene TRBJ2-7; D is perhaps TRBD1 (6 bases). V was pared by 0 bases and J by 2 bases, with 9 bases between. CDR3 length equals 14 residues. Germline values: CDR1 SGHRS, CDR2 YFSETQ. The CDR3 loop reads CASSLGDTAYEQYF. The CDR3, as DNA: TGCGCCAGCAGCTTGGGGGACACGGCCTACGAGCAGTACTTC.

This clonotype turned up a few times. The chain couples TRBV25-1 to TRBJ1-4; no clear D. Trimming stripped 2 bases from V and 1 base from J, with 8 bases between. The germline V gene has CDR1 MGHDK and CDR2 SYGVNS. This CDR3 contains 15 residues. The chain's CDR3 is CASSELPGTNEKLFF. The CDR3 DNA is TGTGCCAGCAGTGAACTTCCAGGAACTAATGAAAAACTGTTTTTT.

This clonotype was counted many times. V usage is TRBV19 and J usage is TRBJ2-3; 7 nucleotides align to TRBD1. The V and J ends lost 6 bases and 3 bases, in that order; junction bases with no gene match: 9. The CDR3 is made up of 15 amino acids. Germline lookup yields CDR1 LNHDA and CDR2 SQIVND (reference sequence). CDR3 nucleotide sequence: TGTGCCAGTAGCAGAGGGACAGACGGTACAGATACGCAGTATTTT. This translates into CASSRGTDGTDTQYF.

This clonotype was seen repeatedly, ten times or more. DNA for the CDR3: TGCAGTGCTAGAGATATGGGGGTCGGGAACACTGAAGCTTTCTTT. Translating it yields CSARDMGVGNTEAFF. J is TRBJ1-1 and V is TRBV20-1, with D maybe TRBD1 (5 bases). This CDR3 is built from 15 residues. V was trimmed by 0 bases and J by 1 base, leaving 12 bases between them. Per germline, CDR1 DFQATT and CDR2 SNEGSKA (reference sequence).

The chain carries TRBV2 and TRBJ1-1; D may be TRBD1 (5 bases). The V gene's germline CDR1 is SNHLY and CDR2 FYNNEI. V was cut by 3 bases and J by 0 bases, with 8 bases left in between. This CDR3 contains 14 residues. CDR3 DNA: TGTGCCAGCAGTGAGACAGTAATGAACACTGAAGCTTTCTTT. It specifies CASSETVMNTEAFF.

V and J are TRBV10-1 and TRBJ2-7; the match to TRBD2 covers 7 bases. Germline CDR1 WNHNN, CDR2 SYGVQD (reference sequence). The CDR3 is 12 amino acids. V lost 8 bases to trimming and J lost 3 bases; unmatched junction nucleotides: 4. The CDR3 DNA reads TGCGCCAGCGGGAGGGTCCTCTACGAGCAGTACTTC. This encodes CASGRVLYEQYF.

There are many counts of this clonotype. The rearrangement uses TRBV6-4 and TRBJ1-2; D gene uncertain. There are 13 residues in the CDR3. Germline CDR1 and CDR2: MRHNA and SNTAGT. Deletions cut 3 bases from V and 1 base from J, with 6 bases between. This chain's CDR3 is CASSEDGNYGYTF. CDR3 coding DNA: TGTGCCAGCAGTGAGGACGGTAACTATGGCTACACCTTC.

V is TRBV5-1 and J is TRBJ2-2, with D uncertain. The V and J ends lost 4 bases and 5 bases respectively, with 9 bases between them. The germline V gene has CDR1 SGHRS and CDR2 YFSETQ. CDR3 size: 13 residues. CDR3 amino acids: CASSLLLTGELFF. CDR3 DNA sequence: TGCGCCAGCAGCCTGTTACTGACCGGGGAGCTGTTTTTT. Full variable domain (missing parts from reference TRBV5-1 and TRBJ2-2): KAGVTQTPRYLIKTRGQQVTLSCSPISGHRSVSWYQQTPGQGLQFLFEYFSETQRNKGNFPGRFSGRQFSNSRSEMNVSTLELGDSALYLCASSLLLTGELFFGEGSRLTVL.

The V and J genes are TRBV20-1 and TRBJ2-1, with TRBD2 identical over 7 bases. Germline loops: CDR1 DFQATT, CDR2 SNEGSKA (reference sequence). The length of the CDR3 is 14 residues. J was trimmed by 4 bases and V by 3 bases; bases with no gene match: 6. The CDR3 DNA reads as TGCAGTGCTAGTAGCGGGTCTGATTACAATGAGCAGTTCTTC. Protein: CSASSGSDYNEQFF.

This clonotype occurred many times. The chain links TRBV7-8 to TRBJ2-1; D ambiguous. This CDR3 spans 13 amino acids. Deletions cut 0 bases from V and 10 bases from J, with 10 bases between. From germline, CDR1 is SGHVS and CDR2 FQNEAQ. The chain's CDR3 is CASSLAREAEQFF. CDR3 in DNA: TGTGCCAGCAGCTTAGCGAGAGAAGCCGAGCAGTTCTTC.

The V and J genes are TRBV11-1 and TRBJ2-1; 13 bases match TRBD2. V lost 0 bases to trimming and J lost 5 bases; unmatched junction nucleotides: 4. The CDR3 has 17 residues. Germline CDR1 and CDR2: SGHAT and FQDESV (reference sequence). In DNA, the CDR3 is TGTGCCAGCAGCTTAGCGCCGGGACTAGCGGGGCACAATGAGCAGTTCTTC. Protein product: CASSLAPGLAGHNEQFF. Filled out from reference TRBV11-1 and TRBJ2-1, the complete variable domain reads EAEVAQSPRYKITEKSQAVAFWCDPISGHATLYWYRQILGQGPELLVQFQDESVVDDSQLPKDRFSAERLKGVDSTLKIQPAELGDSAMYLCASSLAPGLAGHNEQFFGPGTRLTVL.

At least ten counts were recorded for this clonotype. This rearrangement joins TRBV28 to TRBJ1-6; possible D gene TRBD1, 6 bases. This CDR3 has 13 residues. Germline V gene lookup returns CDR1 MDHEN and CDR2 SYDVKM. The CDR3 loop is CGSDSSYNSPLHF. CDR3 bases: TGTGGTTCGGACAGCTCCTATAATTCACCCCTCCACTTT.

This chain uses TRBV6-4 with TRBJ2-7; D is perhaps TRBD1 (6 bases). The germline V and J ends were trimmed by 1 base and 6 bases, with 16 bases remaining between them. Germline CDR1 and CDR2: MRHNA and SNTAGT. CDR3 length: 15 amino acids. In nucleotides, the CDR3 is TGTGCCAGCAGTGACTACGGGCCGAGGACAGTCGAGCAGTACTTC. Amino acids: CASSDYGPRTVEQYF.